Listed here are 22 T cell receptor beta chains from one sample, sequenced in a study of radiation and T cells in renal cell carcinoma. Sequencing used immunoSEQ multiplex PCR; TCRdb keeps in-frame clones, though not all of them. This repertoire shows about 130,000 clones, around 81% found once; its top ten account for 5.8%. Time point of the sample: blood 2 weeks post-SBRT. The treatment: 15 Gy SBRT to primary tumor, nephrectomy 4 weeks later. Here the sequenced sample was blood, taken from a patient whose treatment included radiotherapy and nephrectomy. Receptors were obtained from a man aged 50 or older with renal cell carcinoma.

This chain's CDR3 is CASSLDLAGVGETQYF. DNA of the CDR3: TGCGCCAGCAGTCTTGACCTAGCGGGAGTTGGGGAGACCCAGTACTTC. This chain uses TRBV5-1 with TRBJ2-5; 10 nucleotides line up with TRBD2. J gave up 5 bases and V 5 bases, and 12 bases lay outside the gene matches. The CDR3 has 16 residues. Germline CDR1 SGHRS, CDR2 YFSETQ. Full variable domain (missing parts from reference TRBV5-1 and TRBJ2-5): KAGVTQTPRYLIKTRGQQVTLSCSPISGHRSVSWYQQTPGQGLQFLFEYFSETQRNKGNFPGRFSGRQFSNSRSEMNVSTLELGDSALYLCASSLDLAGVGETQYFGPGTRLLVL.

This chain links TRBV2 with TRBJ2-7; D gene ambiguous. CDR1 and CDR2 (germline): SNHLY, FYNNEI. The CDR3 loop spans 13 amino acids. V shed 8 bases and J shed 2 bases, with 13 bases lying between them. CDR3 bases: TGTGCCAGCGGGTACAGCCTTCCCTACGAGCAGTACTTC. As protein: CASGYSLPYEQYF.

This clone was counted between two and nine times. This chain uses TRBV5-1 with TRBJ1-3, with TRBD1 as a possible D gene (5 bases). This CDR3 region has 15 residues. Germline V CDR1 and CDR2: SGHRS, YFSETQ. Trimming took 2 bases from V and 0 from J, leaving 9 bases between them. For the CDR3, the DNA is TGCGCCAGCAGCTTAGTCGGGGCCTCTGGAAACACCATATATTTT. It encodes CASSLVGASGNTIYF.

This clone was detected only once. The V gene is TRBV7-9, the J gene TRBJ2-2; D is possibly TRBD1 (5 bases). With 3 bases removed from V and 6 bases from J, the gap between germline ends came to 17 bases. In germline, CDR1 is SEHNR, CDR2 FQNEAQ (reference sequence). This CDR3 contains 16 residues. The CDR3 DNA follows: TGTGCCAGCAGCTTGTATTCAGGGATTCATTCCGGGGAGCTGTTTTTT. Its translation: CASSLYSGIHSGELFF.

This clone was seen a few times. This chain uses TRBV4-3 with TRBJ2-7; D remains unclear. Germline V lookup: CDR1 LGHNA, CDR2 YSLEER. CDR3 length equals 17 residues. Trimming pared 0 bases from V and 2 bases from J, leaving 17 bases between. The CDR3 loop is CASSQDMWAEQTYEQYF. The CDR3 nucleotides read TGCGCCAGCAGCCAAGATATGTGGGCAGAACAAACCTACGAGCAGTACTTC.

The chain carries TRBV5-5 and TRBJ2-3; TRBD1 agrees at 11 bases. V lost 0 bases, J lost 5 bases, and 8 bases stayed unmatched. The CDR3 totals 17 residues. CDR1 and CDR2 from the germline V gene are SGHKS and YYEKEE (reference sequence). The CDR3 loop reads CASSLEIGQGAKDTQYF. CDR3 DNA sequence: TGTGCCAGCAGCTTGGAGATAGGACAGGGGGCAAAAGATACGCAGTATTTT.

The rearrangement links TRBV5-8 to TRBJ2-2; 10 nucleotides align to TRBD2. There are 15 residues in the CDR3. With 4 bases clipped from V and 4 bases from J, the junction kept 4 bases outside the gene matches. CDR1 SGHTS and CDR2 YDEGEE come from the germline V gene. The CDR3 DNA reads TGTGCCAGCAGCCCCCGGACTAGCGGCACCGGGGAGCTGTTTTTT. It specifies CASSPRTSGTGELFF.

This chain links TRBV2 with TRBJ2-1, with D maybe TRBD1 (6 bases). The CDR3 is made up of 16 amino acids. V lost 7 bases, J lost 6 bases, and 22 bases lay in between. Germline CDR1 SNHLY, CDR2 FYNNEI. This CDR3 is CASTPESRGWVNEQFF. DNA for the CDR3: TGTGCCAGCACCCCAGAATCGAGGGGGTGGGTCAATGAGCAGTTCTTC.

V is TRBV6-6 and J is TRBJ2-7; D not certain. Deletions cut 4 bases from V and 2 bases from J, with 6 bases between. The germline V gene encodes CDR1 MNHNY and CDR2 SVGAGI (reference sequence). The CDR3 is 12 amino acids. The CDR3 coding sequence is TGTGCCAGCAGTTTTTCGGCCTACGAGCAGTACTTC. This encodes CASSFSAYEQYF.

The CDR3 bases are TGTGCCAGCAGCCGGGACAGGGTGATCACTGAAGCTTTCTTT. Its translation: CASSRDRVITEAFF. The rearrangement uses TRBV5-4 and TRBJ1-1; TRBD1 agrees at 9 bases. CDR1 and CDR2 from the germline V gene are SGHNT and YYREEE (reference sequence). V trimming: 4 bases; J trimming: 4 bases; junction bases outside the gene matches: 5. The CDR3 loop spans 14 amino acids.

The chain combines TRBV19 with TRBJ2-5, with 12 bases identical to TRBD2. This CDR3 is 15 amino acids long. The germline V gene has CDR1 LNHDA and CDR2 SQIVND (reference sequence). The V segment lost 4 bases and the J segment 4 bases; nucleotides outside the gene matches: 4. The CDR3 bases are TGTGCCAGTAGTACCCTAGCGGGAGGGGGAGAGACCCAGTACTTC. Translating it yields CASSTLAGGGETQYF.

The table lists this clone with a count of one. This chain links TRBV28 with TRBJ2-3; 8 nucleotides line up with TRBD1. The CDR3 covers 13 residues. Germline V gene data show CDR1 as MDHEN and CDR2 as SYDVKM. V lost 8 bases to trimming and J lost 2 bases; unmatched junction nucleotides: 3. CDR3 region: CASRQGTTDTQYF. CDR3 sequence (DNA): TGTGCCAGCCGACAGGGGACCACAGATACGCAGTATTTT. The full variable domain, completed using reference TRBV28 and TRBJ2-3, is DVKVTQSSRYLVKRTGEKVFLECVQDMDHENMFWYRQDPGLGLRLIYFSYDVKMKEKGDIPEGYSVSREKKERFSLILESASTNQTSMYLCASRQGTTDTQYFGPGTRLTVL.

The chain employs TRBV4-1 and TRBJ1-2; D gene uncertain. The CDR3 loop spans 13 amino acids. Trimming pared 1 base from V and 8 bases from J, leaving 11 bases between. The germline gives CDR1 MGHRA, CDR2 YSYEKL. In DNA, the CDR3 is TGCGCCAGCAGCCAAGTTCTGGCGGGAGGCTACACCTTC. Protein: CASSQVLAGGYTF.

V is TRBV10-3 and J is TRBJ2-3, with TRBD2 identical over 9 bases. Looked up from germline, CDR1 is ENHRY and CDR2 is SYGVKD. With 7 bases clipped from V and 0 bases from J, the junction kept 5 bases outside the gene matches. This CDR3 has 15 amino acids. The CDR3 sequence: CAITPSGGSTDTQYF. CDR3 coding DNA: TGTGCCATCACTCCGAGCGGGGGGAGCACAGATACGCAGTATTTT.

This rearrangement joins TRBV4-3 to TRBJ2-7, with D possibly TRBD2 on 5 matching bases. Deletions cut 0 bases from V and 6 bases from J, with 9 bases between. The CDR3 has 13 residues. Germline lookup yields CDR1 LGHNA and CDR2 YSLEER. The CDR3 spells CASSQEEGREQYF. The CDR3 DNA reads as TGCGCCAGCAGCCAAGAAGAGGGTCGCGAGCAGTACTTC.

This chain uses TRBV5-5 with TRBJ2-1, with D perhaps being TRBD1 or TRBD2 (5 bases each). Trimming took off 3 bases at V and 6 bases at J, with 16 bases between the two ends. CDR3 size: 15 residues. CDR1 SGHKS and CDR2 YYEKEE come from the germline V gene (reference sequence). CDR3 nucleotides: TGTGCCAGCAGCTCCCCGCTACGGGGCCTCAATGAGCAGTTCTTC. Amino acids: CASSSPLRGLNEQFF.

The CDR3 sequence is CASSEGLGYQPQHF. The DNA of the CDR3 is TGTGCCAGCAGCGAGGGGCTGGGCTATCAGCCCCAGCATTTT. The V call is TRBV9, the J call TRBJ1-5; D possibly corresponds to TRBD1 (5 bases). The CDR3 is made up of 14 amino acids. V lost 3 bases, J lost 5 bases, and 12 bases lay in between. Germline V gene sequence: CDR1 SGDLS, CDR2 YYNGEE.

For the CDR3, the DNA is TGTGCCAGCAGCTCCCGGATAGGAGGGACAGATACGCAGTATTTT. It codes for CASSSRIGGTDTQYF. This sequence joins TRBV7-2 and TRBJ2-3, with D perhaps TRBD2 (6 bases). CDR3 length: 15 residues. Trimming removed 4 bases from V and 3 bases from J, with 14 bases in between. From germline, CDR1 is SGHTA and CDR2 FQGNSA.

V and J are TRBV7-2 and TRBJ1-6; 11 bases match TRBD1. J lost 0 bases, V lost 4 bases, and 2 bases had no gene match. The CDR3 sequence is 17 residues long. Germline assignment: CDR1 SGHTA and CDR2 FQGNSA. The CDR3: CASSWDRGSSYNSPLHF. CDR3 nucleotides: TGTGCCAGCAGCTGGGACAGGGGGAGCTCCTATAATTCACCCCTCCACTTT.

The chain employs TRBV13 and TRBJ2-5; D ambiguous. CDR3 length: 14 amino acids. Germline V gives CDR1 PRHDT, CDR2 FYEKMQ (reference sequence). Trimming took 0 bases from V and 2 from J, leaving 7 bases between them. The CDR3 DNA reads TGTGCCAGCAGCTTAGGTTTGGGTCAAGAGACCCAGTACTTC. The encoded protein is CASSLGLGQETQYF.

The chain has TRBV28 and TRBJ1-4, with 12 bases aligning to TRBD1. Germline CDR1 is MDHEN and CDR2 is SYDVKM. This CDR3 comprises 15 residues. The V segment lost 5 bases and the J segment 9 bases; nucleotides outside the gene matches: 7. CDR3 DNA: TGTGCCAGCAGTCCGTGGGACAGGGGGCGGCAAAAACTGTTTTTT. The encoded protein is CASSPWDRGRQKLFF.

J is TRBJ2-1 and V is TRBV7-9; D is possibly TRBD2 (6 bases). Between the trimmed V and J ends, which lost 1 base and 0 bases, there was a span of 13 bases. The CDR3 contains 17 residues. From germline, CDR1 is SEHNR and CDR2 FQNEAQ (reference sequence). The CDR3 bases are TGTGCCAGCAGCTTAGTGCCGGCGGGGAGCTCCTACAATGAGCAGTTCTTC. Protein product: CASSLVPAGSSYNEQFF.